This TCR beta chain comes out of a study of OX40 agonist ivuxolimab in advanced cancers. Turning to the study itself: Participants averaged approximately 61 years of age (range roughly 23 to 90) and were about 85% male. Participants could have had prior anti-PD-1, anti-PD-L1 or anti-CTLA-4 therapy, and roughly 39% had some.

Study conclusions and caveats: In CD8+ T cells, expanded clones were on average more numerous than in CD4+.

This CDR3 contains 16 residues. V lost 4 bases and J 5 bases, leaving 18 bases between the germline ends. CDR1 and CDR2 from the germline V gene are SGHRS and YFSETQ. Regarding this clone: Its antigen is undetermined.

Measured with immunoSEQ multiplex PCR; TCRdb has only the in-frame clones, and not every one. The table has approximately 70,000 clones, 77% seen once. V usage is TRBV5-1 and J usage is TRBJ2-2, with unresolved D. The sequence came from an adult with an advanced solid tumor such as melanoma, head and neck, liver or kidney cancer. Material: CD4+ or CD8+ T cells sorted from blood, obtained in a trial of the OX40 agonist ivuxolimab. In DNA form, the CDR3 reads TGCGCCAGCAGCATGTTCCGTGGAATTACAACCGGGGAGCTGTTTTTT. It is translated as CASSMFRGITTGELFF. Based on the CDR3 plus reference TRBV5-1 and TRBJ2-2, the full variable domain is KAGVTQTPRYLIKTRGQQVTLSCSPISGHRSVSWYQQTPGQGLQFLFEYFSETQRNKGNFPGRFSGRQFSNSRSEMNVSTLELGDSALYLCASSMFRGITTGELFFGEGSRLTVL.